These 15 T cell receptor beta chains came from one sample sequenced in a study of blood T cell repertoires in COVID-19. Here immunoSEQ multiplex PCR was the method, and the copy in TCRdb shows in-frame clones only, minus some. Of 250,000 to 300,000 clones listed, about 85% were seen once; the top ten hold approximately 4%. Material: peripheral blood. These receptor sequences come from a man aged 60 to 69 with acute or convalescent COVID-19.

This clone was seen only once. The V gene is TRBV7-2, the J gene TRBJ2-1; 11 nucleotides match TRBD1. The CDR3 sequence is 14 residues long. The germline V gene encodes CDR1 SGHTA and CDR2 FQGNSA. Trimming at V came to 5 bases and at J to 12 bases, leaving 9 bases not matched to a gene. The CDR3 loop reads CASSTGTGGRLQFF. As DNA, the CDR3 is TGTGCCAGCAGCACCGGGACAGGGGGTCGTCTGCAGTTCTTC. The complete variable domain, with remaining parts taken from reference TRBV7-2 and TRBJ2-1, reads GAGVSQSPSNKVTEKGKDVELRCDPISGHTALYWYRQSLGQGLEFLIYFQGNSAPDKSGLPSDRFSAERTGGSVSTLTIQRTQQEDSAVYLCASSTGTGGRLQFFGPGTRLTVL.

This clone has a handful of counts. This chain joins TRBV27 and TRBJ2-7; TRBD1 matches at 8 bases. The CDR3 spans 17 residues. CDR1 is MNHEY, CDR2 SMNVEV, per germline (reference sequence). J lost 6 bases, V lost 6 bases, and 19 bases had no gene match. The DNA of the CDR3 is TGTGCCAGCAGACGTTCCTCCTCCAGGGGGCCCCTCGGCGAGCAGTACTTC. The encoded protein is CASRRSSSRGPLGEQYF.

This clone was found a few times. The chain combines TRBV7-9 with TRBJ1-3, with D unclear. Germline V gene lookup returns CDR1 SEHNR and CDR2 FQNEAQ (reference sequence). V gave up 0 bases and J gave up 1 base, with 16 bases separating them. The CDR3 extends over 18 amino acids. The CDR3 sequence: CASSLARVLSRSGNTIYF. CDR3 DNA sequence: TGTGCCAGCAGCTTAGCCCGTGTTCTGAGCCGATCTGGAAACACCATATATTTT.

Concerning this clone: This CDR3 is also generated by other DNA sequences in the sample. The chain combines TRBV7-9 with TRBJ1-5, with 8 bases fitting TRBD1. Germline lookup yields CDR1 SEHNR and CDR2 FQNEAQ (reference sequence). This CDR3 is built from 15 residues. V shed 2 bases and J 1 base; nucleotides not matched to a gene: 1. CDR3 loop: CASSLQGASNQPQHF. Written as DNA, the CDR3 is TGTGCCAGCAGCTTACAGGGGGCGAGCAATCAGCCCCAGCATTTT.

The chain recombines TRBV5-1 with TRBJ2-5; a possible D gene is TRBD2 (7 bases). The CDR3 is 14 residues long. The germline V and J ends were trimmed by 5 bases and 2 bases, with 13 bases remaining between them. Per the germline V gene, CDR1 is SGHRS and CDR2 is YFSETQ. In DNA form, the CDR3 reads TGCGCCAGCAGGGGGGGGCATCTGCAAGAGACCCAGTACTTC. Its translation: CASRGGHLQETQYF.

This chain links TRBV27 with TRBJ2-2, with TRBD2 matching over 11 bases. V lost 3 bases to trimming and J lost 8 bases; unmatched junction nucleotides: 8. The CDR3 contains 16 residues. CDR1 is MNHEY, CDR2 SMNVEV, per germline (reference sequence). The CDR3 reads CASSLVAGGPDGELFF. DNA of the CDR3: TGTGCCAGCAGTTTGGTAGCGGGAGGGCCGGATGGGGAGCTGTTTTTT.

The rearrangement joins TRBV6-2 or TRBV6-3 to TRBJ2-7; D gene unclear. This CDR3 is 15 amino acids long. V was shortened by 4 bases and J by 4 bases, with 17 bases between the two germline ends. The V gene's germline CDR1 is MNHEY and CDR2 SVGEGT. The CDR3: CASSSGEAVIYEQYF. Written as DNA, the CDR3 is TGTGCCAGCAGTTCTGGTGAAGCTGTAATTTACGAGCAGTACTTC.

This clone has a single count. The rearrangement joins TRBV2 to TRBJ1-2, with D unresolved. There are 12 residues in the CDR3. Germline loops: CDR1 SNHLY, CDR2 FYNNEI. The V end lost 7 bases, the J end lost 1 base, and 7 bases lay between the germline ends. Here the CDR3 DNA reads TGTGCCAGCACCCGAGATAACTATGGCTACACCTTC. It codes for CASTRDNYGYTF.

V usage is TRBV18 and J usage is TRBJ1-1; a weak D match, TRBD1 (6 bases). Germline lookup yields CDR1 KGHSH and CDR2 LQKENI. The V gene lost 1 base and the J gene lost 6 bases, with 18 bases spanning the gap. The CDR3 consists of 16 residues. CDR3 nucleotides: TGTGCCAGCTCACCACGGTTATTAGACGAGGGGGCTGAAGCTTTCTTT. Protein sequence: CASSPRLLDEGAEAFF.

V gene TRBV6-5 combines with J gene TRBJ2-3, with D possibly matching TRBD2 (6 bases). Germline V gene data show CDR1 as MNHEY and CDR2 as SVGAGI. This CDR3 spans 13 amino acids. The V and J ends lost 8 bases and 11 bases respectively, with 20 bases between them. The CDR3 loop is CASAPVSGRMQYF. As DNA, the CDR3 is TGTGCCAGCGCGCCAGTCTCGGGGAGGATGCAGTATTTT.

With respect to this clone: Other nucleotide sequences from this sample produce the same CDR3. V usage is TRBV5-6 and J usage is TRBJ2-5, with D perhaps TRBD1 (6 bases). V was pared by 0 bases and J by 5 bases, with 8 bases between. CDR3 length equals 13 residues. CDR1 and CDR2 (germline): SGHDT, YYEEEE. The DNA of the CDR3 is TGTGCCAGCAGCTTGGGCAGGGGTGAGACCCAGTACTTC. This encodes CASSLGRGETQYF. The variable domain in full, with the rest retrieved from reference TRBV5-6 and TRBJ2-5, is DAGVTQSPTHLIKTRGQQVTLRCSPKSGHDTVSWYQQALGQGPQFIFQYYEEEERQRGNFPDRFSGHQFPNYSSELNVNALLLGDSALYLCASSLGRGETQYFGPGTRLLVL.

This clone appeared once. The rearrangement joins TRBV5-1 to TRBJ2-3; D is unresolved. The CDR3 runs to 15 residues. CDR1 and CDR2 (germline): SGHRS, YFSETQ. V was cut by 1 base and J by 1 base, with 10 bases left in between. Here the CDR3 reads CASSLSDLRTDTQYF. CDR3 in DNA: TGCGCCAGCAGCTTGAGCGACCTACGCACAGATACGCAGTATTTT.

The gene calls are TRBV7-6 and TRBJ1-2; D gene uncertain. V was trimmed by 5 bases and J by 3 bases, leaving 10 bases between them. CDR1 SGHVS and CDR2 FNYEAQ come from the germline V gene. This CDR3 is 13 amino acids long. CDR3: CASSPERDYGYTF. The DNA of the CDR3 is TGTGCCAGCAGCCCCGAGAGGGACTATGGCTACACCTTC.

In its sample, this clone was seen a few times. The chain employs TRBV29-1 and TRBJ1-2; the D gene is possibly TRBD1 (6 bases). Trimming took off 5 bases at V and 2 bases at J, with 12 bases between the two ends. The CDR3 loop spans 13 amino acids. Germline CDR1 is SQVTM and CDR2 is ANQGSEA. CDR3: CSVMGAGNYGYTF. The CDR3 DNA follows: TGCAGCGTTATGGGGGCAGGCAACTATGGCTACACCTTC.

The gene calls are TRBV19 and TRBJ2-2, with D perhaps TRBD1 (6 bases). With 6 bases removed from V and 2 bases from J, the gap between germline ends came to 13 bases. Germline V lookup: CDR1 LNHDA, CDR2 SQIVND (reference sequence). This CDR3 has 15 amino acids. The CDR3 bases are TGTGCCAGTAGACAGTCGGACAGCAACACCGGGGAGCTGTTTTTT. Residues: CASRQSDSNTGELFF.